Listed below are T cell receptor beta chains from one sample, sequenced in a study of blood T cell repertoires in COVID-19. Profiled with immunoSEQ multiplex PCR; TCRdb holds only in-frame clones, not every one. The sample holds roughly 82,000 clones, 90% seen once. The sequenced sample consisted of peripheral blood. The receptors derive from a woman aged 50 to 60 in a cohort sampled during active COVID-19. Each CDR3 is given with its conserved first and last residue. Fields, in order: V gene, J gene, CDR3 protein.

V gene: TRBV10-3
J gene: TRBJ2-1
CDR3 protein: CAISVGTSGRRDEQFF

V gene: TRBV5-4
J gene: TRBJ2-7
CDR3 protein: CASSLETGLRYSEQYF

V gene: TRBV28
J gene: TRBJ1-2
CDR3 protein: CASRSPAQGMHYGYTF

V gene: TRBV5-8
J gene: TRBJ2-1
CDR3 protein: CASSSKAGGVNEQFF

V gene: TRBV2
J gene: TRBJ1-2
CDR3 protein: CASSGDRGRYGYTF

V gene: TRBV11-3
J gene: TRBJ2-3
CDR3 protein: CASSLNRGGLHTDTQYF

V gene: TRBV7-2
J gene: TRBJ2-1
CDR3 protein: CASSLIADSSYNEQFF

V gene: TRBV6-5
J gene: TRBJ2-7
CDR3 protein: CASRPGHPYEQYF

V gene: TRBV30
J gene: TRBJ1-4
CDR3 protein: CAWSTRTGVEKLFF

V gene: TRBV18
J gene: TRBJ2-7
CDR3 protein: CASSPASEYEQYF

V gene: TRBV6-5
J gene: TRBJ2-1
CDR3 protein: CASAPGQGLYNEQFF

V gene: TRBV6-1
J gene: TRBJ2-3
CDR3 protein: CASSEPGLAGVSDTQYF

V gene: TRBV5-8
J gene: TRBJ1-1
CDR3 protein: CASSVRGLYGTEAFF

V gene: TRBV6-5
J gene: TRBJ2-1
CDR3 protein: CASSYSGSTYNEQFF

V gene: TRBV6-1
J gene: TRBJ2-1
CDR3 protein: CASSEFSIAGPEGNEQFF

V gene: TRBV4-2
J gene: TRBJ2-7
CDR3 protein: CASSQGGGGRTYEQYF

V gene: TRBV4-2
J gene: TRBJ1-2
CDR3 protein: CASSPGTGENYGYTF